Given below is one T cell receptor (beta chain) in context. Antigen specificity is unknown. This entry belongs to a study of T-cell memory formation after mild COVID-19. Whole-study results and caveats: Among contracting clones, CD4+ were mainly CM/EM and CD8+ enriched in EMRA.

TCRdb itself ran the 5' RACE reads through MiXCR, one entry per CDR3 protein. The sample holds about 400,000 distinct CDR3 sequences, roughly 15% seen once. Trimming cost V 6 bases and J 4 bases, with 22 bases left between them. There are 17 residues in the CDR3. The V gene is TRBV12-3 or TRBV12-4, the J gene TRBJ1-5, with D perhaps TRBD1 (5 bases). This receptor was obtained from a man aged 18 to 35 who had mild COVID-19 (a few samples of this study predate the infection). Cell type and time point are not known. The source material was PBMCs or a T cell subset sorted from them (not recorded which). CDR3 region: CASRKGRFSTGNQPQHF. CDR3 bases: TGTGCCAGCAGAAAGGGACGGTTTTCGACGGGGAATCAGCCCCAGCATTTT.